The source of this TCR beta chain is a study of tumor and adjacent non-tumor tissue in lung cancer. Study summary: Stage I to III disease affected 10 men and roughly five women aged 31 to 76. Each sample yielded some 4 million productive TCRbeta reads on average. General study results and limits: In normal lung, the top 100 clones were significantly more dominant than in tumor. Significantly higher TCR diversity was found in tumor than normal lung.

This sample's RNA came from whole unsorted tissue. This clonotype was observed at least ten times. The target antigen is unknown. This CDR3 is 16 amino acids long. V lost 6 bases and J lost 0, with 18 bases in between. A modified ARM-PCR protocol with three rounds of nested PCR amplified TCRbeta. TCRdb recomputed calls from the multiplex PCR reads with MiXCR, one row per CDR3 protein. There are 68,000 or so distinct CDR3 sequences in the sample; about 60% occur only once, and 20% to 25% lies in the top ten. This sequence joins TRBV12-3 or TRBV12-4 and TRBJ2-7, with D perhaps TRBD1 (6 bases). Sequences were obtained from lung tumor tissue. The TCR sequence derives from a man in his fifties with non-small cell lung cancer. CDR3 nucleotide sequence: TGTGCCAGCAGCAACCTGGGTAGGGGGAGCTCCTACGAGCAGTACTTC. It is translated as CASSNLGRGSSYEQYF.